These T cell receptor beta chains were read from a single sample in a study of cytotoxic CD8 clonotypes in ibrutinib-treated CLL. Data came from immunoSEQ multiplex PCR; TCRdb stores just in-frame clones and leaves some out. The sample holds tens of thousands of clones, about 70% seen once. Source: PBMCs, taken before ibrutinib treatment. The receptors here all came from a human donor with chronic lymphocytic leukemia. CDR3s include the opening cysteine and the closing phenylalanine or tryptophan. The D gene is left open where the match is weak. Size is omitted from some rows. Given values are once, few, many or a class for expanded clones.

j_gene	d_gene	abundance	v_gene	CDR3nt	CDR3aa
TRBJ2-3	-	few	TRBV4-1	TGCGCCAGCAGCCAAGAGCTGGGTACGCAGTATTTT	CASSQELGTQYF
TRBJ2-7	-	-	TRBV10-3	TGTGCCATCAGTAAAAAGGACGGCGGCATTAGCTCCTACGAGCAGTACTTC	CAISKKDGGISSYEQYF
TRBJ2-2	-	-	TRBV2	TGTGCCAGCAGTTCAAGCGGCAACACCGGGGAGCTGTTTTTT	CASSSSGNTGELFF
TRBJ1-2	TRBD1	-	TRBV7-2	TGTGCCAGCAGCTCGACCGGGACAGGGGAAGGCTACACCTTC	CASSSTGTGEGYTF
TRBJ1-1	-	few	TRBV5-1	TGCGCCAGCAGCCGGGATCAGGCAGGGAACACTGAAGCTTTCTTT	CASSRDQAGNTEAFF
TRBJ1-4	-	-	TRBV7-9	TGTGCCAGCAGCTTAGTACAGCGGAATGAAAAACTGTTTTTT	CASSLVQRNEKLFF
TRBJ2-2	-	few	TRBV7-2	TGTGCCAGCAGCTTATCTGCCGGGGAGCTGTTTTTT	CASSLSAGELFF
TRBJ2-2	TRBD1	-	TRBV29-1	TGCAGCGTTCCAGGGGGCGGGGAGCTGTTTTTT	CSVPGGGELFF
TRBJ1-4	-	-	TRBV5-1	TGCGCCAGCAGCTCACAAGCAACTAATGAAAAACTGTTTTTT	CASSSQATNEKLFF
TRBJ2-1	-	-	TRBV6-1	TGTGCCAGCAGCGCCGATTCCTACAATGAGCAGTTCTTC	CASSADSYNEQFF
TRBJ2-7	-	few	TRBV11-3	TGTGCCAGCAGCTTGCTACAGGGCAGCCTGGAGCAGTACTTC	CASSLLQGSLEQYF
TRBJ1-3	TRBD1	-	TRBV15	TGTGCCACCAGCAGAGAGGCAGGGGGCTACGGAAACACCATATATTTT	CATSREAGGYGNTIYF
TRBJ2-7	TRBD2	few	TRBV10-3	TGTGCCATCAGTGAGGGCGGGAGGGCCTACGAGCAGTACTTC	CAISEGGRAYEQYF
TRBJ2-5	TRBD2	-	TRBV4-3	TGCGCCAGCAGCCAAGTAACTAGCGGGACGGAGACCCAGTACTTC	CASSQVTSGTETQYF
TRBJ2-7	TRBD2	-	TRBV13	TGTGCCAGCAGCTTAAGGCTAGCGGGAACCTACGAGCAGTACTTC	CASSLRLAGTYEQYF
TRBJ2-5	TRBD2	-	TRBV9	TGTGCCAGCAGCGTAGGTAGCGGGGTCCCCCAGACCCAGTACTTC	CASSVGSGVPQTQYF
TRBJ2-7	TRBD1	-	TRBV7-6	TGTGCCAGCAGCTTAAATGGAAAAGGGGGCAACTACGAGCAGTACTTC	CASSLNGKGGNYEQYF
TRBJ1-1	-	-	TRBV7-3	TGTGCCAGCAGCTTAACTGGCACTGAAGCTTTCTTT	CASSLTGTEAFF
TRBJ2-5	-	-	TRBV7-9	TGTGCCAGCAGCTTCTTAGAGACCCAGTACTTC	CASSFLETQYF
TRBJ1-5	-	-	TRBV28	TGTGCCAGCAGTTCCAGGGCGCAGCCCCAGCATTTT	CASSSRAQPQHF
TRBJ1-4	TRBD1	-	TRBV7-9	TGTGCCAGCAGCTCCACAGGGGGGTGGGAAAAACTGTTTTTT	CASSSTGGWEKLFF
TRBJ1-2	-	-	TRBV5-1	TGCGCCAGCAGCCGGGACGACTATGGCTACACCTTC	CASSRDDYGYTF
TRBJ2-5	TRBD1	-	TRBV2	TGTGCCAGCAGTGCGTGGGGGACAGGGGACCAAGAGACCCAGTACTTC	CASSAWGTGDQETQYF
TRBJ2-5	TRBD1	-	TRBV30	TGTGCCTGGAGTTTATCCAGGGGGCAGGGGGAGACCCAGTACTTC	CAWSLSRGQGETQYF
TRBJ2-2	-	few	TRBV4-3	TGCGCCAGCAGCCAAGCGGGGTTCGGGGAGCTGTTTTTT	CASSQAGFGELFF
TRBJ2-7	-	-	TRBV7-6	TGTGCCAGCAGCCACGACAGATCCTACGAGCAGTACTTC	CASSHDRSYEQYF
TRBJ1-4	-	-	TRBV30	TGTGCCTGGAACGACGGATTAAATGAAAAACTGTTTTTT	CAWNDGLNEKLFF